Listed below are T cell receptor beta chains from one sample, sequenced in a study of blood T cell repertoires in COVID-19. Generated by immunoSEQ multiplex PCR, the TCRdb table keeps only in-frame clones and is missing some. The sample holds about 350,000 clones, approximately 87% seen once. Sequencing input: peripheral blood. The receptors were gathered from a woman between 50 and 59 years old with COVID-19, enrolled during active disease. Each CDR3 is given with its conserved first and last residue. The D gene is left open where the match is weak. Where a row states a size, it is once, few, many or the class of an expanded clone; other rows omit it.

V	J	D	size	CDR3	DNA
TRBV3-1/TRBV3-2	TRBJ2-2	-	-	CASSQPTGVAGELFF	TGTGCCAGCAGCCAACCCACCGGGGTAGCCGGGGAGCTGTTTTTT
TRBV12-3/TRBV12-4	TRBJ1-5	-	-	CASSWAGNQPQHF	TGTGCCAGCAGTTGGGCAGGCAATCAGCCCCAGCATTTT
TRBV15	TRBJ1-1	TRBD1	-	CATSSGTGGRSEAFF	TGTGCCACCAGCAGCGGGACAGGGGGCAGGTCTGAAGCTTTCTTT
TRBV12-3/TRBV12-4	TRBJ1-1	-	-	CASSFSWGAEAFF	TGTGCCAGCAGTTTTTCATGGGGGGCTGAAGCTTTCTTT
TRBV9	TRBJ2-1	TRBD2	-	CASSLGLAGSEQFF	TGTGCCAGCAGCCTGGGACTAGCGGGATCTGAGCAGTTCTTC
TRBV4-1	TRBJ1-1	-	-	CASSPRTQGTEAFF	TGCGCCAGCAGCCCACGGACTCAGGGGACTGAAGCTTTCTTT
TRBV7-9	TRBJ2-1	-	few	CASSLAGGGEQFF	TGTGCCAGCAGCTTAGCCGGTGGAGGTGAGCAGTTCTTC
TRBV12-3/TRBV12-4	TRBJ2-1	-	-	CASSLKGFEQFF	TGTGCCAGCAGTCTAAAGGGGTTTGAGCAGTTCTTC
TRBV9	TRBJ2-7	TRBD2	-	CASSVGASGSIVYEQYF	TGTGCCAGCAGCGTAGGTGCCAGCGGGAGTATCGTCTACGAGCAGTACTTC
TRBV19	TRBJ1-2	-	-	CASSIGAGDRYGYTF	TGTGCCAGTAGTATAGGGGCAGGCGACCGGTATGGCTACACCTTC
TRBV18	TRBJ1-4	-	-	CASSPKLGATNEKLFF	TGTGCCAGCTCACCAAAGTTGGGAGCGACTAATGAAAAACTGTTTTTT
TRBV11-2	TRBJ1-4	-	-	CASSLSSGGATNEKLFF	TGTGCCAGCAGCTTATCCTCTGGGGGCGCAACTAATGAAAAACTGTTTTTT
TRBV7-9	TRBJ1-6	-	-	CASSLSLNSPLHF	TGTGCCAGCAGCTTAAGCCTCAATTCACCCCTCCACTTT
TRBV3-1/TRBV3-2	TRBJ2-1	-	-	CASSQEGGHPKFF	TGTGCCAGCAGCCAAGAAGGGGGACACCCCAAGTTCTTC
TRBV7-2	TRBJ2-1	TRBD2	-	CASSLALSGRPLYNEQFF	TGTGCCAGCAGCTTAGCATTGAGCGGGAGGCCCCTATACAATGAGCAGTTCTTC
TRBV7-2	TRBJ2-7	TRBD2	once	CASSLGLAGTYEQYF	TGTGCCAGCAGCCTGGGACTAGCGGGGACCTACGAGCAGTACTTC
TRBV15	TRBJ1-2	TRBD1	-	CATSRERQGYYGYTF	TGTGCCACCAGCAGAGAGAGACAGGGATATTATGGCTACACCTTC
TRBV2	TRBJ1-6	-	-	CASSEVEGLWNSPLHF	TGTGCCAGCAGTGAAGTGGAGGGTCTATGGAATTCACCCCTCCACTTT
TRBV10-3	TRBJ1-1	TRBD1	-	CAISDGQGLNTEAFF	TGTGCCATCAGTGACGGACAGGGGTTGAACACTGAAGCTTTCTTT
TRBV7-3	TRBJ1-1	TRBD1	-	CASSPTDRAESGNTEAFF	TGTGCCAGCAGCCCGACGGACAGGGCAGAGTCGGGGAACACTGAAGCTTTCTTT
TRBV6-6	TRBJ2-1	-	-	CASKIDSYNEQFF	TGTGCCAGCAAAATAGACAGTTACAATGAGCAGTTCTTC
TRBV27	TRBJ1-1	-	-	CASSLQSTGTEAFF	TGTGCCAGCAGTTTACAATCCACAGGGACTGAAGCTTTCTTT
TRBV27	TRBJ1-2	TRBD1	-	CASSLLATGGAGYGYTF	TGTGCCAGCAGTTTATTGGCGACAGGGGGCGCCGGCTATGGCTACACCTTC
TRBV15	TRBJ2-2	-	-	CATSRDGANTGELFF	TGTGCCACCAGCAGAGACGGAGCGAACACCGGGGAGCTGTTTTTT
TRBV4-2	TRBJ2-5	TRBD2	-	CASSQGEGLVETQYF	TGTGCCAGCAGCCAAGGGGAGGGACTAGTGGAGACCCAGTACTTC
TRBV5-4	TRBJ2-2	TRBD2	-	CASSLKRTSGTNTGELFF	TGTGCCAGCAGCCTAAAAAGGACTAGCGGGACGAACACCGGGGAGCTGTTTTTT